The sample holds a few counts of the clone carrying this TCR beta chain. Its specificity is unknown. The CDR3 sequence is 16 residues long. Trimming removed 4 bases at V and 5 bases at J, with 21 bases between. The germline CDR1 and CDR2 sequences are SGDLS and YYNGEE. The data were taken from a study of somatic mutations in cytotoxic T cells in rheumatoid arthritis. Sequencing was performed with immunoSEQ multiplex PCR; in TCRdb, only in-frame clones are kept and a portion is missing. The profile covers more than 13,000 clones, with 72% appearing a single time and about 10% taken by the ten largest. Whole-study results and caveats: Rheumatoid arthritis patients showed slight TRBV07 underrepresentation, unadjusted for multiple comparisons.

The source is an adult with rheumatoid arthritis. The sample consisted of CD8+ T cells sorted from blood. The V gene is TRBV9, the J gene TRBJ1-2; D remains ambiguous. The CDR3, as DNA: TGTGCCAGCAGCCCCACCAGGATCGGGGTTGGATATGGCTACACCTTC. Protein product: CASSPTRIGVGYGYTF.